This paragraph reports one TCR beta chain. These data originate in a study of blood T cell repertoires in COVID-19. Study at large: Samples came from the United States, Italy and Spain, spanning acute and convalescent COVID-19. Sample material is recorded as cDNA or gDNA derived from T cells, B-cell-depleted T cells, or PBMCs.

Original processing methods: Estimated nucleated cell counts came from reference gene primer amplification. The protocol was immunoSEQ multiplex PCR, while the TCRdb copy is restricted to in-frame clones and leaves out a portion. V and J calls and clone size are copied from that table; D and trimming were computed from the DNA. The sample lists 150,000 or so clones; just over 85% were seen once. The TCR originated in a woman aged 55-75 years with acute or convalescent COVID-19. Sequencing was done on a sample of peripheral blood.

The CDR3 here is CASGLTSLGGEQFF. The DNA for the CDR3 is TGTGCTAGTGGTTTGACTAGCCTGGGAGGTGAGCAGTTCTTC. This chain links TRBV12-5 with TRBJ2-1; perhaps TRBD2 as D (6 bases). The CDR3 sequence is 14 residues long. Germline V lookup: CDR1 LGHNT, CDR2 FRNRAP. V dropped 2 bases and J dropped 9 bases, with 14 bases sitting between them. Together with reference TRBV12-5 and TRBJ2-1, the CDR3 gives the full variable domain: DARVTQTPRHKVTEMGQEVTMRCQPILGHNTVFWYRQTMMQGLELLAYFRNRAPLDDSGMPKDRFSAEMPDATLATLKIQPSEPRDSAVYFCASGLTSLGGEQFFGPGTRLTVL.